Reported below is one T cell receptor (beta chain). The sample comes from a study of blood T cell repertoires in COVID-19. In the study overall: Donors in the United States, Italy and Spain gave samples during acute or convalescent COVID-19.

Germline assignment: CDR1 LNHDA and CDR2 SQIVND (reference sequence). The CDR3 sequence is 15 residues long. V gave up 3 bases and J gave up 2 bases, with 8 bases separating them. Original handling: Reference gene primer amplification gave estimated nucleated cell counts. The method was immunoSEQ multiplex PCR; TCRdb's version includes in-frame clones alone and lacks a portion of them. The DNA gave D and trimming, while V, J and clone size come from that table. This repertoire shows roughly 290,000 clones, approximately 83% found once; its top ten account for around 2.1%. The source is a young woman who had recovered from COVID-19. What was sequenced was peripheral blood. The chain joins TRBV19 to TRBJ2-6; weak D call: TRBD2 (5 bases). The CDR3 spells CASSMRAPGANVLTF. For the CDR3, the DNA is TGTGCCAGTAGTATGCGGGCACCTGGGGCCAACGTCCTGACTTTC.